These 14 T cell receptor delta chains share one sample of origin, sequenced in a study of γδ T cells in repeated Plasmodium falciparum infection. TCRdb re-called the multiplex PCR reads through CATT. The table shows more than 70,000 delta-chain clones, with over 0.75% occurring only once. Bulk repertoires came from Vgamma9/Vdelta2+ or Vdelta2-negative gammadelta T cells flow-sorted from PBMC. The sequencing input was gamma-delta T cells from blood. These receptors came from a pool of human donors (malaria-infected and uninfected, not separated).

This clone showed up just a few times. The TCRdb protein, from a much larger clone, departs from this DNA's translation at residue 5, likely by read error; the protein shown derives from the DNA. The chain employs TRDV1 and TRDJ1, with 10 positions matching TRDD3. V lost 5 bases, J lost 2 bases, and 14 bases stayed unmatched. The length of the CDR3 is 18 residues. Looked up from germline, CDR1 is TSWWSYY and CDR2 is QGS. The CDR3 DNA is TGTGCTCTTGGGAAAGGCCTTGTTGGGGGATACATGACCGATAAACTCATCTTT. It encodes CALGKGLVGGYMTDKLIF.

The table lists this clone with a few counts. With only one base between it and a far larger clone, this is likely a read error. Within the sample, other DNA sequences also encode this same CDR3. The V gene was identified as TRDV1, while no J gene was called; the table's D call, TRDD3, was not checked against the DNA. CDR1 is TSWWSYY and CDR2 is QGS in the germline V gene. This CDR3 comprises 20 residues. The CDR3 bases are TGTGCTCTTGGGGAACTAGGTCTCTTTACTGGGGGATACGACACCGATAAACTCATCTTC. Protein: CALGELGLFTGGYDTDKLIF.

This clone was seen more than once but under ten times. TCRdb assigns this DNA the protein of a much larger clone, which departs from its translation at residue 19; this likely reflects a read error, and the protein shown comes from translating the DNA. The chain joins TRDV1 to TRDJ1; TRDD3 matches at 11 bases. The CDR3 is made up of 24 amino acids. The V gene end was trimmed by 4 bases and the J gene end by 3 bases; junction bases not matched to a gene: 31. Germline assignment: CDR1 TSWWSYY and CDR2 QGS. The CDR3 DNA is TGTGCTCTTGGGGTTTGTTCCTACGCTACGAGAAACTGGGGGATAACAGGATTCCCCGATAAACTCATCTTT. Translated, it gives CALGVCSYATRNWGITGFPDKLIF.

This clone was seen at least ten times. The protein that TCRdb holds for this DNA derives from a much larger clone and differs from the translated DNA at residue 6, which likely indicates a read error; the protein shown here is translated from the DNA. The chain uses TRDV2 and TRDJ1; no definite D call. CDR1 is GEAIGNYY and CDR2 is EKD in the germline V gene. V lost 0 bases and J lost 0, with 7 bases in between. The CDR3 runs 14 residues. The CDR3 bases are TGTGCCTGTGACACCGCTTTGTACACCGATAAACTCATCTTT. Amino acid sequence: CACDTALYTDKLIF.

As concerns this clone: The amino acid sequence in TCRdb belongs to a much larger clone and departs from this DNA's translation at residue 9, likely a sequencing read error; the sequence shown is translated from the DNA. The J gene is TRDJ1, the V gene TRAV38-2/DV8; TRDD3 agrees at 12 bases. The J gene is not listed in TCRdb, so it was assigned here from a DNA match to germline. The V and J ends lost 0 bases and 0 bases, in that order; junction bases with no gene match: 27. This CDR3 has 25 amino acids. Germline loops: CDR1 TSESDYY, CDR2 QEAYKQQN. CDR3 coding DNA: TGTGCTTATAGGAGCGTTAACTTCGCCAAAGGCGACCTCCTGGGGGATACGGGGAACACCGATAAACTCATCTTT. Amino acids: CAYRSVNFAKGDLLGDTGNTDKLIF.

The table lists this clone with a few counts. A far larger clone is one nucleotide away, so this likely arose from a read error. Different DNA sequences within this sample yield the same CDR3. This chain uses TRDV2 with TRDJ1; D is possibly TRDD3 (5 bases). This CDR3 region has 17 residues. CDR1 and CDR2 (germline): GEAIGNYY, EKD. The germline V and J ends were trimmed by 7 bases and 1 base, with 24 bases remaining between them. In DNA, the CDR3 is TGTGCCTGCGAAGTCGGTGCCGGGGGCCTCCCCACCGATAAACTCATCTTT. Residues: CACEVGAGGLPTDKLIF.

Note on this clone: The translation of this DNA and the TCRdb protein of a much larger clone differ at residue 16, probably owing to a read error; the protein shown here is translated from the DNA. CDR3 coding DNA: TGTGCCTGCTACCACGGGACTGGGGGACCTACAGGGACCGATAAACCCATCTTT. This sequence encodes CACYHGTGGPTGTDKPIF. The J gene went uncalled, whereas the V gene is TRDV2; the tabulated D call, TRDD3, remains unverified against the DNA. CDR3 size: 18 residues. Germline V lookup: CDR1 GEAIGNYY, CDR2 EKD.

A few counts support this clone. TCRdb lists the protein of a much larger clone for this DNA, which differs at residues 3 and 14, so this is likely a read error; the protein given here is translated from the DNA itself. The rearrangement uses TRDV2 and TRDJ3; 9 bases line up with TRDD3. The J gene was not available in TCRdb and was assigned here by matching the DNA to germline segments. The germline CDR1 and CDR2 sequences are GEAIGNYY and EKD. The CDR3 length is 19 residues. As DNA, the CDR3 is TGTGCCCGTGACGAGAACTGGGGGAGTAGCTCCTGGGACGCCCGACAGATGTTTTTC. Protein: CARDENWGSSSWDARQMFF.

About this clone itself: A far bigger clonotype differs at one base, so this is likely a read error. Different DNA sequences within this sample yield the same CDR3. V gene TRDV1 combines with J gene TRDJ1; D gene uncertain. TCRdb supplies no J gene; here it was assigned by aligning the nucleotide sequence to germline. Trimming shortened V by 0 bases and J by 0 bases, and 20 bases separated the two germline ends. The CDR3 covers 19 residues. Germline CDR1 reads TSWWSYY; CDR2 reads QGS. The CDR3 DNA follows: TGTGCTCTTGGGGAACTAAAGGTGACTACCGTTCGGTACACCGATAAACTCATCTTT. Translated: CALGELKVTTVRYTDKLIF.

Worth noting for this clone: This likely came from a read error, as a far larger clone is one base away. Other DNA sequences of this sample code for an identical CDR3. Here the CDR3 DNA reads TGTGCTCTTGGGGAACTAGCGCTTCCTATGAAGCTGGGGGATTCTCCTTCCTTAGCTCTGACAGCACAACTCTTCTTT. Its translation: CALGELALPMKLGDSPSLALTAQLFF. V is TRDV1 and J is TRDJ2; 9 nucleotides align to TRDD3. TCRdb supplies no J gene; here it was assigned by aligning the nucleotide sequence to germline. Germline lookup yields CDR1 TSWWSYY and CDR2 QGS. There are 26 residues in the CDR3. V lost 0 bases, J lost 3 bases, and 32 bases stayed unmatched.

This clone came up a few times. TCRdb's entry gives the protein of a much larger clone, which mismatches this DNA's translation at residue 8, likely from a read error; the protein reported here is translated from the DNA. V and J are TRDV2 and TRDJ1; D remains ambiguous. Matching the DNA to germline supplied the J gene, which TCRdb does not give. V lost 0 bases and J lost 0, with 10 bases in between. The CDR3 is 15 residues long. Germline values: CDR1 GEAIGNYY, CDR2 EKD. CDR3 nucleotide sequence: TGTGCCTGTGACACCGCATCCCATAACACCGATAAACTCATCTTT. Residues: CACDTASHNTDKLIF.

The sample holds many counts of this clone. The TCRdb record carries a much larger clone's protein, which differs from this DNA's translation at residue 8; a read error is the likely cause, and the protein listed here is the DNA translation. This sequence joins TRDV2 and TRDJ1, with a tentative D call TRDD3 (6 bases). Germline V CDR1 and CDR2: GEAIGNYY, EKD. This CDR3 has 15 residues. V was clipped by 1 base and J by 2 bases, with 13 bases between them. Written as DNA, the CDR3 is TGTGCCTGTGACACAGTGGGGGTAAGTACCGATAAACTCATCTTT. Translated, it gives CACDTVGVSTDKLIF.

As regards this clone: TCRdb assigns this DNA the protein of a much larger clone, which departs from its translation at residue 8; this likely reflects a read error, and the protein shown comes from translating the DNA. The CDR3 nucleotides are TGTGCTCTTGGGGAACTCGGGCCCGAACGATGGATACGCGAACGATACACCGATAAACTCATCTTT. Protein sequence: CALGELGPERWIRERYTDKLIF. The chain employs TRDV1 and TRDJ1; 7 positions match TRDD3. The J gene, left out of TCRdb, was set here by checking the DNA against germline. CDR1 is TSWWSYY and CDR2 is QGS in the germline V gene. V lost 0 bases to trimming and J lost 0 bases; unmatched junction nucleotides: 22. CDR3 length: 22 residues.

About this clone itself: The amino acid sequence in TCRdb belongs to a much larger clone and departs from this DNA's translation at residue 6, likely a sequencing read error; the sequence shown is translated from the DNA. This chain links TRDV2 with TRDJ3; 8 nucleotides line up with TRDD3. CDR1 and CDR2 (germline): GEAIGNYY, EKD. The ends lost 0 bases at V and 0 bases at J; junction bases unmatched: 6. This CDR3 region has 19 residues. The CDR3 protein is CACDTTGGPSSWDTRQMFF. The CDR3 coding sequence is TGTGCCTGTGACACCACTGGGGGGCCTAGCTCCTGGGACACCCGACAGATGTTTTTC.